The source of this T cell receptor beta chain is a study of blood T cells in healthy people across ages. Germline CDR1 and CDR2: SEHNR and FQNEAQ (reference sequence). The CDR3 length is 11 residues. Trimming cost V 1 base and J 15 bases, with 10 bases left between them. A note on this clonotype: What it binds is unknown.

The study, taken as a whole, reports: PBMC samples, being unsorted, prevented any conclusive comparison of naive and antigen-experienced cells.

Together with a sample-barcoded 5' primer, a J-beta primer mix was included in a second PCR lasting roughly 6 to 12 cycles. Tags on each cDNA molecule came from a template-switch adaptor with 12 random nucleotides. TCRdb analysed the 5' RACE reads with MiXCR anew, one entry per CDR3 protein. The sample comprises about 1.8 million distinct CDR3 sequences, less than 50% of which are singletons, and 2.1% rests with the top ten. The sequenced sample consisted of blood. The origin of this receptor is a woman aged 40-49 years in good health. V usage is TRBV7-9 and J usage is TRBJ2-1; D perhaps matches TRBD2 (5 bases). DNA of the CDR3: TGTGCCAGCAGCTTAGAGGGAGTACCGTTCTTC. Its protein product is CASSLEGVPFF.